Reported below is one TCR beta chain. V lost 5 bases to trimming and J lost 5 bases, with 9 bases between them. The CDR3 loop spans 11 amino acids. Germline lookup yields CDR1 SQVTM and CDR2 ANQGSEA. This record comes from a study of radiotherapy plus CTLA-4 blockade in lung cancer. Clones were sequenced by immunoSEQ multiplex PCR, and TCRdb holds only the in-frame ones, with some missing. The data contain roughly 90,000 clones, 72% of them singletons. The sequenced sample was peripheral blood, obtained from a patient treated with radiotherapy plus ipilimumab. This chain uses TRBV29-1 with TRBJ1-1; D unresolved. The source of this sequence is a human donor with non-small cell lung cancer that progressed on radiotherapy plus ipilimumab. CDR3 nucleotides: TGCAGCGTTTTAAGGCGGACTGAAGCTTTCTTT. Translated: CSVLRRTEAFF. Drawing the rest from reference TRBV29-1 and TRBJ1-1, the complete variable domain is SAVISQKPSRDICQRGTSLTIQCQVDSQVTMMFWYRQQPGQSLTLIATANQGSEATYESGFVIDKFPISRPNLTFSTLTVSNMSPEDSSIYLCSVLRRTEAFFGQGTRLTVV.